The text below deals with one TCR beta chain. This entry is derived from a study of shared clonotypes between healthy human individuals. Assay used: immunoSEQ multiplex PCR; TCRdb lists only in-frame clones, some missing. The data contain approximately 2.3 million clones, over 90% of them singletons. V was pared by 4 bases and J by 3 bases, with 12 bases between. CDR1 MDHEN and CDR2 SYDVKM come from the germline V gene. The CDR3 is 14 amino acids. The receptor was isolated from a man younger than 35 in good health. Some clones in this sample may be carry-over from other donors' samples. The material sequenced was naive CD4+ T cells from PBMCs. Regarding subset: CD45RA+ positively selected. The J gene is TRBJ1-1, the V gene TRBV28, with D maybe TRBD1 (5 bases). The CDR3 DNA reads TGTGCCAGCAGTTCGGGAGGGGTAGACACTGAAGCTTTCTTT. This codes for CASSSGGVDTEAFF.